This T cell receptor beta chain was sequenced during a study of shared clonotypes between healthy human individuals. Notes on the study in general: Several donors shared around 5% of their naive CD4 clonotypes. Genetic and exposure-history diversity was limited by the small donor number. Non-shared clonotypes had lower generation probabilities than those shared by all four donors.

Naive CD45RA+ and memory CD45RA-negative subsets were split from CD4+ cells. This clone was observed a handful of times. Its antigen is unidentified. Using immunoSEQ multiplex PCR, the repertoire was profiled, and TCRdb retains in-frame clones only, with some absent. The table includes around 240,000 clones, under 80% detected once. The CDR3 extends over 19 amino acids. V dropped 7 bases and J dropped 2; count of bases not matched to a gene: 17. CDR1 and CDR2 from the germline V gene are WNHNN and SYGVQD (reference sequence). The sequence was collected from a man aged 25 to 40 in good health. The chain carries TRBV10-1 and TRBJ2-3; TRBD2 matches at 11 bases. The sequenced material came from memory CD4+ T cells sorted from blood. Subset: CD45RA-negative fraction. CDR3 residues: CASTTTSGNDNADTDTQYF. The DNA of the CDR3 is TGCGCCAGCACCACGACTAGCGGGAACGACAACGCCGACACAGATACGCAGTATTTT.